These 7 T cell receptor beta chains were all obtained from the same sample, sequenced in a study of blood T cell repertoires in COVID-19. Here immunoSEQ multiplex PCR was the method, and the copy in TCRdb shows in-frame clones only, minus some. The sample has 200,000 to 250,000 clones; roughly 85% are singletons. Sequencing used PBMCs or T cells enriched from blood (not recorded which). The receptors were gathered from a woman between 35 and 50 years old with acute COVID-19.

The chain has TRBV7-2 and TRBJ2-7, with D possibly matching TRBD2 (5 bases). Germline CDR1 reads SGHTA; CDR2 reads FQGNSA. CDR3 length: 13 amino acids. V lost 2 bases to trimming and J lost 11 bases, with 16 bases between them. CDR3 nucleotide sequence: TGTGCCAGCAGCTTAAGCGAACTAGTTCCAGAGTACTTC. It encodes CASSLSELVPEYF.

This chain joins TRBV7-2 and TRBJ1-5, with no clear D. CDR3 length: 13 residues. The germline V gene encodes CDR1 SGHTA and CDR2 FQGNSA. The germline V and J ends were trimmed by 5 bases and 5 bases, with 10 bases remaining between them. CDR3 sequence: CASSVGLYQPQHF. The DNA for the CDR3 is TGTGCCAGCAGCGTCGGACTGTATCAGCCCCAGCATTTT.

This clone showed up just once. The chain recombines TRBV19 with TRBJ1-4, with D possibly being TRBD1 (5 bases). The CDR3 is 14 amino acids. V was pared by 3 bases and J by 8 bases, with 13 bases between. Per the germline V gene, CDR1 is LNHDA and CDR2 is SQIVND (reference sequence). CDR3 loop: CASSMGDGLEKLFF. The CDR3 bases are TGTGCCAGTAGTATGGGGGACGGACTAGAAAAACTGTTTTTT.

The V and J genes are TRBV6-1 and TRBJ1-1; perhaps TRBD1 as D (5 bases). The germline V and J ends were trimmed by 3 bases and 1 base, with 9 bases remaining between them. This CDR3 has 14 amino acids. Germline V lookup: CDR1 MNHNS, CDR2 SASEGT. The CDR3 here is CASSEGGQNTEAFF. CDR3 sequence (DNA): TGTGCCAGCAGTGAGGGGGGTCAGAACACTGAAGCTTTCTTT.

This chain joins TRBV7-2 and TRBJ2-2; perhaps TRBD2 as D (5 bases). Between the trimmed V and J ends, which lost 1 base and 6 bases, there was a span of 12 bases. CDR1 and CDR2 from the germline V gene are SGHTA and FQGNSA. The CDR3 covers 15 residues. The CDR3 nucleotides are TGTGCCAGCAGCTTAGTGCGTCCCGGGGCCGGGGAGCTGTTTTTT. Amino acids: CASSLVRPGAGELFF.

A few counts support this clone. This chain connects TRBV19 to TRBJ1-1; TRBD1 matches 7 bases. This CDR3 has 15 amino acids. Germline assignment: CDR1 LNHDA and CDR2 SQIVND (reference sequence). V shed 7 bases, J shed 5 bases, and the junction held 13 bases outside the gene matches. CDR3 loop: CASNPRQGRGTEAFF. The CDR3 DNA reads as TGTGCCAGTAACCCCCGACAGGGCCGGGGTACTGAAGCTTTCTTT. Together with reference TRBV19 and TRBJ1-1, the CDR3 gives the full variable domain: DGGITQSPKYLFRKEGQNVTLSCEQNLNHDAMYWYRQDPGQGLRLIYYSQIVNDFQKGDIAEGYSVSREKKESFPLTVTSAQKNPTAFYLCASNPRQGRGTEAFFGQGTRLTVV.

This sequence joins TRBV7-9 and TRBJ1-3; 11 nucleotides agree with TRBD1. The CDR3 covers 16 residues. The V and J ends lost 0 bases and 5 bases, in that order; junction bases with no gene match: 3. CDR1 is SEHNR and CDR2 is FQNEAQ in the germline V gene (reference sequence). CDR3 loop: CASSLAGTGGRNTIYF. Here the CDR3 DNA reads TGTGCCAGCAGCTTAGCTGGGACAGGGGGAAGAAACACCATATATTTT.